This TCR beta chain came from a study of blood T cell repertoires in COVID-19 (dated by TCRdb to 2020 to 2022). Background for the entire study: The collaborator samples originated in the United States, Italy and Spain and spanned the acute and convalescent phases of COVID-19. The prospective study material was composed of cDNA or gDNA derived from T cells, B-cell-depleted T cells, or PBMCs. The dataset comprised deeply sampled blood TCRbeta repertoires from subjects exposed to, actively infected with, or recovered from COVID-19. A freely available public database, intended as a resource for researchers studying the immune response to SARS-CoV-2, is where the repertoires were released. Samples came from the ongoing ImmuneRACE study (first 160 participants) plus 1,254 subjects from 6 global collaborators. The sample metadata nearly always contained a de-identified subject ID, COVID-19 status, age in years and sex. Where available, HLA class I and class II types were taken from metadata supplied by the sample provider and were not determined by assay-based typing.

Each collaborating institution followed its own protocols to collect whole blood in K2EDTA tubes. For TCRbeta analysis, collaborator samples were shipped as frozen whole blood, as isolated PBMCs, or as DNA extracted from either sample type. Summary of the overall study and its limitations: The amount of clinical and demographic metadata varied by source and participant and was provided uncurated.

The immunoSEQ Assay, a bias-controlled multiplex PCR, was used to amplify TCRbeta CDR3 regions from genomic DNA. The original pipeline was this. The number of nucleated cells in each sample was estimated by amplification of reference gene primers within the assay. To quantify the absolute abundance of each unique TCRbeta CDR3 rearrangement, sequence reads were collapsed and filtered. For each sample, productive Simpson clonality was calculated as the square root of Simpson's diversity index over productive rearrangements. Held by TCRdb, this immuneACCESS table contains in-frame sequences only and omits some clones. Under half of the omission traces to an unresolved V gene where checked; the cause of the rest is unknown. The V and J calls and the clone size are those of that table, but D and trimming were determined from the DNA. Within this sample are under 200,000 clones, with just under 80% of them counted one time only. The ten largest clones capture 6.5% to 7% of the sample.

Notes on this clone: The target of this receptor is not known. No qualities accompany the bases; no much larger clone lies one base away.

In the germline V gene (reference sequence), CDR1 corresponds to LGHDT and CDR2 to YNNKEL. At the junction V is shortened by 4 bases and J by 3 bases; bases outside the gene matches: 3. The CDR3, cysteine through phenylalanine, is 13 amino acids long. Left in the record is the CDR3 DNA by itself, 39 bases read in frame from the first base. The sample taken for sequencing was peripheral blood. The V gene is TRBV3-1 (or the pseudogene TRBV3-2) and the J gene is TRBJ2-7, with TRBD1 matching 7 junction bases. The sequence came from a man in his sixties or seventies with active or convalescent COVID-19. The CDR3 protein: CASSLRDSYEQYF. The nucleotide sequence reads as follows: TGTGCCAGCAGCCTCCGGGACAGCTACGAGCAGTACTTC.